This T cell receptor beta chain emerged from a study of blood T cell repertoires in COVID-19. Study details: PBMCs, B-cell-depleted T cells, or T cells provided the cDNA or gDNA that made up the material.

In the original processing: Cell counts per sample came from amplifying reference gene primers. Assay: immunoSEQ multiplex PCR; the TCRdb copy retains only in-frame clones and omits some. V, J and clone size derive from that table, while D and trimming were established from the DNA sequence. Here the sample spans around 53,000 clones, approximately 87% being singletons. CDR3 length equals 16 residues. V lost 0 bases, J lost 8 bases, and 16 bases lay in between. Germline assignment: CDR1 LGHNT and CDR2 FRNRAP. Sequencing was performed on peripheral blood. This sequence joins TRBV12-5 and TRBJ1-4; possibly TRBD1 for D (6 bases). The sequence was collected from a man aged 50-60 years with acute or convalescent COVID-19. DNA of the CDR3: TGTGCTAGTGGTTTGGTGGGGGGGGGCTCACCCGAAAAACTGTTTTTT. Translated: CASGLVGGGSPEKLFF.